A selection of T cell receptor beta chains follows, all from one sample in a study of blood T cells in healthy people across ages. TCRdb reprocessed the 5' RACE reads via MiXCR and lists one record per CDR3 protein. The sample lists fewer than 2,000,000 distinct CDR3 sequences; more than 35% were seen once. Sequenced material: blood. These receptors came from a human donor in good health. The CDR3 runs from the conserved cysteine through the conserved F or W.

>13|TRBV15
CATSFGGTDTQYF
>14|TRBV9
CASGPAATNNEQFF
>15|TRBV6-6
CASSYSKRATYEQYF
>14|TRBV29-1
CSVVNLGYQETRYF
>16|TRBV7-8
CASSLAVEYSSYGQYF
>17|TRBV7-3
CASSCGQRTDGQETQYF
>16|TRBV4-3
CASSQDTISGANVRTF
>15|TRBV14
CASSSFTGRMETQYF
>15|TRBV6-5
CASSYSGGRYNEQFF
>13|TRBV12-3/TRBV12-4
CAGSFTGTYEQYF
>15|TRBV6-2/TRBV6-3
CASRTDGFAKNIQYF
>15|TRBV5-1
CASSLKAGGASGYTF
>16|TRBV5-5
CASSFPDTGRRYEQYF
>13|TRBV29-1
CSVNLKARFEAFF
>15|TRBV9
CASSVVDRGLQPQHF
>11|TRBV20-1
CSARGYSGYTF
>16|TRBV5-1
CASSPHLGGGQDTQYF
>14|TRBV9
CASSVVTGQYGYTF
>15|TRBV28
CASRPEDRVDTEAFF
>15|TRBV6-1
CASSARQVGTYEQYF
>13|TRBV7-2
CASSFDRIYEQYF
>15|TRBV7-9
CASSLPTGPQETQYF
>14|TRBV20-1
CSARFRTERYEQYF
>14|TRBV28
CASSFSARYNEQFF
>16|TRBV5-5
CASSLAGQVGTDTQYF
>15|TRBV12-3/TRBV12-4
CASSLWGHSSYEQYF
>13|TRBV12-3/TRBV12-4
CASSLYPAYGYTF
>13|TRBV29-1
CSVPLAGEGEQFF
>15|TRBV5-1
CASRRPEGENTEAFF
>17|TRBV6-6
CASSPQPGVYSNQPQHF
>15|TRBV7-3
CASSPGGGGKDEQFF
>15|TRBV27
CASTNDRGDLSEAFF
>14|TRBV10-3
CAISEGSGQGGYTF
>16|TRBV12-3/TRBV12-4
CASSHSERDSNERLFF
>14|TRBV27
CASSWGDRVYEQYF
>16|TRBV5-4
CASSPGLDRTADEQYF
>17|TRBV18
CASSPPSGGAWTDTQYF
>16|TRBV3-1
CASSERLAAAGRTQYF
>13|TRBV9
CASSVVPRETQYF
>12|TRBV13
CASSLALTEAFF
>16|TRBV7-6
CTSSSYVSGGRETQYF
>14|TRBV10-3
CAISADRAYYGYTF
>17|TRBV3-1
CASRQGTGGPLHSPLHF
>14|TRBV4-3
CASSQGHLNTEAFF
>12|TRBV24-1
CATSDGIGKQYF
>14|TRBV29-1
CSVETGTRAQRQFF
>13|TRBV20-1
CCLERRGTDTQYF
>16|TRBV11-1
CASSRVSGGAQETQYF
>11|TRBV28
CAVGTGRDQYF
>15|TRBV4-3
CASSQVGEGFTEAFF
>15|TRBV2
CASSEAGTAGGELFF
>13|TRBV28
CASSPRLIQPQHF
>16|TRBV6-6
CASSYQAEKPYNEQFF
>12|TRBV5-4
CASSSRQSEQYF
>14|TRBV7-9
CASRGGGYQETQYF